This T cell receptor beta chain was found in a study of PD-1 blockade in classical Hodgkin lymphoma. Study findings and constraints: TCR diversity at baseline was reported to be reduced in newly diagnosed patients relative to healthy donors.

Germline assignment: CDR1 LGHNA and CDR2 YNFKEQ. V lost 4 bases and J lost 7; bases outside the gene matches: 13. This CDR3 contains 17 residues. Clones were sequenced by immunoSEQ multiplex PCR, and TCRdb holds only the in-frame ones, with some missing. The top ten clones hold 1% to 1.5% of a sample with around 20,000 clones, about four fifths of them seen once. As regards this clone: Antigen: not known.

Time point reported: newly diagnosed, previously untreated cHL patient sample. Researchers used magnetic negative selection to pull out pure CD4+ T cells from thawed PBMCs. Comparison came from newly diagnosed, untreated classical Hodgkin lymphoma PBMCs. Sample: CD4+ T cells from blood. The chain uses TRBV4-2 and TRBJ2-3; 11 positions agree with TRBD2. This TCR came from a human donor with classical Hodgkin lymphoma. CDR3: CASSLLIAGGDINTQYF. For the CDR3, the DNA is TGTGCCAGCAGCCTCCTTATAGCGGGAGGGGATATAAATACGCAGTATTTT.